This TCR beta chain was found in a study of blood T cell repertoires in COVID-19. Background on the study: The United States, Italy and Spain supplied acute and convalescent COVID-19 samples. PBMCs, B-cell-depleted T cells, or T cells were the source of the cDNA or gDNA that made up the material.

Per the germline V gene, CDR1 is SGDLS and CDR2 is YYNGEE. CDR3 length: 18 residues. The junction had 9 bases not matched to a gene; V was cut back by 4 bases and J by 2 bases. Assay: immunoSEQ multiplex PCR; the TCRdb copy retains only in-frame clones and omits some. Of a few hundred thousand clones listed, roughly 87% are singletons. This clone was detected only a few times. Participant-given clinical history determined each cohort assignment. The sequence came from a woman under 30 who had recovered from COVID-19. Specimen: PBMCs or T cells enriched from blood (not recorded which). The rearrangement uses TRBV9 and TRBJ2-2; 12 nucleotides align to TRBD2. CDR3 amino acids: CASSKRRTSGVNTGELFF. CDR3 bases: TGTGCCAGCAGCAAACGTCGGACTAGCGGGGTAAACACCGGGGAGCTGTTTTTT.